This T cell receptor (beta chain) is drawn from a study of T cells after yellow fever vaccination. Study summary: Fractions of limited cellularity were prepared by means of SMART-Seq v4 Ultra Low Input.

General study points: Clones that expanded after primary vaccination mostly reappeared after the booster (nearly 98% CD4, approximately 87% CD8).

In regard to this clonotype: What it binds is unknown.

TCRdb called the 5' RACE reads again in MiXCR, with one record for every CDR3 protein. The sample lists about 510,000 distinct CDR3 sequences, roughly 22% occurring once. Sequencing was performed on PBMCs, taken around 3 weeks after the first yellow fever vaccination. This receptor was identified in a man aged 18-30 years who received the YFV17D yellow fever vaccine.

CDR3 sequence: CASSLMGTGNTIYF. The CDR3 coding sequence is TGTGCCAGCAGTTTGATGGGTACTGGAAACACCATATATTTT. V is TRBV12-3 or TRBV12-4 and J is TRBJ1-3; no firm D call. Trimming pared 3 bases from V and 2 bases from J, leaving 8 bases between. This CDR3 has 14 residues.